This is a list of T cell receptor beta chains from one sample in a study of T cell repertoires in cytomegalovirus infection. No antigen has been assigned to these receptors. Via MiXCR, TCRdb re-called the reads, giving one row per CDR3 protein. Of under 150,000 distinct CDR3 sequences listed, roughly a quarter are singletons. Material for sequencing was PBMCs, sequenced either directly or after in vitro stimulation (not recorded which). The receptors stem from a human donor in good health (CMV status not recorded). Some clones in this sample may be carry-over from other donors' samples. Each CDR3 is given with its conserved first and last residue. D genes are given only for firm matches. The size entry is marked missing in some rows and otherwise reads once, few, many or a size class.

cdr3_length	v_call	clone_size	d_call	j_call	cdr3_aa	cdr3_nt
15	TRBV4-1	few	.	TRBJ1-1	CASSQEGRGNSRAFF	TGCGCCAGCAGCCAAGAAGGAAGGGGAAACAGTCGGGCTTTCTTT
15	TRBV2	few	.	TRBJ1-5	CASSPQRPGNQPQHF	TGTGCCAGCAGTCCTCAACGGCCGGGCAATCAGCCCCAGCATTTT
14	TRBV14	.	.	TRBJ2-1	CASSQGQGRGEQFF	TGTGCCAGCAGCCAAGGACAGGGGAGGGGTGAGCAGTTCTTC
18	TRBV7-8	few	TRBD1	TRBJ2-5	CASSLRLPTGTLQETQYF	TGTGCCAGCAGCTTACGGCTTCCGACAGGGACGCTCCAAGAGACCCAGTACTTC
15	TRBV11-2	few	TRBD1	TRBJ1-4	CASSLGDRASEKLFF	TGTGCCAGCAGCTTGGGGGACAGGGCAAGCGAAAAACTGTTTTTT
15	TRBV7-2	many	.	TRBJ2-7	CASSAGRGRSYEQYF	TGTGCCAGCAGCGCCGGTAGGGGGAGATCCTACGAGCAGTACTTC
15	TRBV2	.	.	TRBJ1-1	CASSQNGVLNTEAFF	TGTGCCAGCAGCCAAAACGGGGTTTTGAACACTGAAGCTTTCTTT
14	TRBV11-2	.	.	TRBJ2-7	CASRPTRSPHEQYF	TGTGCCAGCAGGCCGACTAGAAGTCCCCACGAGCAGTACTTC
17	TRBV5-6	.	TRBD1	TRBJ2-1	CASSLGWGTGDPNEQFF	TGTGCCAGCAGCTTGGGCTGGGGGACAGGGGATCCAAATGAGCAGTTCTTC
15	TRBV28	.	TRBD1	TRBJ2-7	CASSPGGQDKDEQYF	TGTGCCAGCAGCCCCGGGGGACAGGATAAGGACGAGCAGTACTTC
15	TRBV2	.	TRBD1	TRBJ1-5	CASSPRTGNKQPQHF	TGTGCCAGCAGCCCCAGGACAGGGAACAAACAGCCCCAGCATTTT
21	TRBV6-5	few	TRBD1	TRBJ1-1	CASSWGQLRGVGHVMNTEAFF	TGTGCCAGCAGTTGGGGACAGCTCAGGGGCGTGGGGCACGTTATGAACACTGAAGCTTTCTTT
13	TRBV20-1	few	.	TRBJ2-3	CSARVGGTDTQYF	TGCAGTGCTAGAGTGGGCGGCACAGATACGCAGTATTTT
14	TRBV19	few	.	TRBJ2-5	CASSNRDPQETQYF	TGTGCCAGTAGTAACCGGGACCCTCAAGAGACCCAGTACTTC
14	TRBV7-9	.	TRBD1	TRBJ2-7	CASSSGQGNYEQYF	TGTGCCAGCAGCTCCGGACAGGGGAACTACGAGCAGTACTTC
15	TRBV7-2	.	TRBD1	TRBJ2-7	CASSVVGGQGYEQYF	TGTGCCAGCAGCGTAGTGGGGGGACAGGGCTACGAGCAGTACTTC
11	TRBV12-3/TRBV12-4	few	.	TRBJ1-1	CASSGDFEAFF	TGTGCCAGCAGTGGAGATTTTGAAGCTTTCTTT
16	TRBV6-6	.	TRBD2	TRBJ2-3	CASSRKASGSTDTQYF	TGTGCCAGCAGTCGTAAAGCTAGCGGGAGCACAGATACGCAGTATTTT